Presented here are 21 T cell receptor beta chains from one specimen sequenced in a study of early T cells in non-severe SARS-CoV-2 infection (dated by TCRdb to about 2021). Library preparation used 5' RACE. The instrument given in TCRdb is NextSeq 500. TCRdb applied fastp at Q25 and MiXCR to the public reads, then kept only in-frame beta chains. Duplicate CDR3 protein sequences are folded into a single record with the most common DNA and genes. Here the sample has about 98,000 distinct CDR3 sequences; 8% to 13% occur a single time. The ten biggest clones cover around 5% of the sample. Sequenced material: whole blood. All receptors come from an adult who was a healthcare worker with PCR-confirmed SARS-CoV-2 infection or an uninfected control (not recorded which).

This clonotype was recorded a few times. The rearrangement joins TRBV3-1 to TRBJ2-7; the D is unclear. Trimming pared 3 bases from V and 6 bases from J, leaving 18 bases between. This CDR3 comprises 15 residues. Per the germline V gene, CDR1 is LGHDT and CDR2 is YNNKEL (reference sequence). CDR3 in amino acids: CASSHYGQQTSEQYF. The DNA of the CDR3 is TGTGCCAGCAGCCACTATGGTCAGCAGACATCCGAGCAGTACTTC.

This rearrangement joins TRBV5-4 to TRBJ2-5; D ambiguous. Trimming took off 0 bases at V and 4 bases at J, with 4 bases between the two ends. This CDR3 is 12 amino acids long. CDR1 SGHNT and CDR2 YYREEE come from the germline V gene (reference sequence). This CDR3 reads CASSLGPETQYF. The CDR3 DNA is TGTGCCAGCAGCTTGGGCCCAGAGACCCAGTACTTC.

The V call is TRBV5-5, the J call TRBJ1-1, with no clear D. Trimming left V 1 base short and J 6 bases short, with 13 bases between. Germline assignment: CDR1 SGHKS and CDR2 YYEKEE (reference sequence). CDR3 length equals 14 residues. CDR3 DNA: TGTGCCAGCAGCTTGTCGGGTACCCGGGCTGAAGCTTTCTTT. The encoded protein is CASSLSGTRAEAFF. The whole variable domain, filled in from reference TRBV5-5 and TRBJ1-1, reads DAGVTQSPTHLIKTRGQQVTLRCSPISGHKSVSWYQQVLGQGPQFIFQYYEKEERGRGNFPDRFSARQFPNYSSELNVNALLLGDSALYLCASSLSGTRAEAFFGQGTRLTVV.

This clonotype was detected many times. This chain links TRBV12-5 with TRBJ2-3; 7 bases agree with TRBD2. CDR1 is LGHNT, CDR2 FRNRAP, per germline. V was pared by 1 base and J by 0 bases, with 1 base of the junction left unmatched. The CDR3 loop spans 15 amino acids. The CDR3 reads CASGLGGSSTDTQYF. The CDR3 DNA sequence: TGTGCTAGTGGTTTGGGCGGGAGTAGCACAGATACGCAGTATTTT. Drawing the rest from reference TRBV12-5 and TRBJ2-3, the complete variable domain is DARVTQTPRHKVTEMGQEVTMRCQPILGHNTVFWYRQTMMQGLELLAYFRNRAPLDDSGMPKDRFSAEMPDATLATLKIQPSEPRDSAVYFCASGLGGSSTDTQYFGPGTRLTVL.

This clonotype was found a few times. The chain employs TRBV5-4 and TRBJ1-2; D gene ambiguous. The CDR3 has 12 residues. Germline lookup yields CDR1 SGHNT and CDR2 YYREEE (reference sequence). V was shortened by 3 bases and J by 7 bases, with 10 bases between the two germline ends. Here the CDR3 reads CASSSPLGGYTF. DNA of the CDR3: TGTGCCAGCAGCTCCCCGCTCGGTGGCTACACCTTC.

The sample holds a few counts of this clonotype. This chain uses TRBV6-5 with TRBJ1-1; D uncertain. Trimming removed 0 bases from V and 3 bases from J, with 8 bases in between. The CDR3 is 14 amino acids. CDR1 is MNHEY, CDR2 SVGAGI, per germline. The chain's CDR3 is CASSYSSGYTEAFF. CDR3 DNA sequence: TGTGCCAGCAGTTACTCTTCAGGATACACTGAAGCTTTCTTT.

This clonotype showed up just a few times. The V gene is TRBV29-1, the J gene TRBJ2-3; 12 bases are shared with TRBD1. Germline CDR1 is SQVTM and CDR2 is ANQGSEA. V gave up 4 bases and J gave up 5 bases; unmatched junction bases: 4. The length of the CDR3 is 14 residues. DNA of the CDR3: TGCAGCGTTGGGGACAGGGGGCGGATAGATACGCAGTATTTT. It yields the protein CSVGDRGRIDTQYF.

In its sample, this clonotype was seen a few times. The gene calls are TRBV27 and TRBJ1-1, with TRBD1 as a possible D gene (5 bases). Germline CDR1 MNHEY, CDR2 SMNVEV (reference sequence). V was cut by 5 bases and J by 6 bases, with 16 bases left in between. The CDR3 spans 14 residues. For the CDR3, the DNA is TGTGCCAGCAGTCCCCGCAGGGTAGTAGCTGAAGCTTTCTTT. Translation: CASSPRRVVAEAFF.

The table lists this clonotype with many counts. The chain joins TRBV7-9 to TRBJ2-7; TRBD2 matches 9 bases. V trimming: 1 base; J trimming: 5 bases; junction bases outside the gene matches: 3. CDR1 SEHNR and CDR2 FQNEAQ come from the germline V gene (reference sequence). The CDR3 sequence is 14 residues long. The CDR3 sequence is CASSLGSGRNEQYF. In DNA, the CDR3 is TGTGCCAGCAGCTTAGGAAGCGGGAGGAACGAGCAGTACTTC.

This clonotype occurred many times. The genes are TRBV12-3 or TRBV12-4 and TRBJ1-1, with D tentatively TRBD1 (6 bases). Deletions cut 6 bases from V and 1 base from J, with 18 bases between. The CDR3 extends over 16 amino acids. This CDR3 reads CASSPGQLKPNTEAFF. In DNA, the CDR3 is TGTGCCAGCAGCCCTGGACAGCTCAAACCGAACACTGAAGCTTTCTTT.

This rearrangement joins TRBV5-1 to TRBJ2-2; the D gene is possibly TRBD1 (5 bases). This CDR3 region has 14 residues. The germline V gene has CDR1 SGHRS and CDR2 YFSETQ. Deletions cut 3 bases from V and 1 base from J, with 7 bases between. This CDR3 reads CASSSQGNTGELFF. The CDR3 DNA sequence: TGCGCCAGCAGCTCTCAGGGGAACACCGGGGAGCTGTTTTTT.

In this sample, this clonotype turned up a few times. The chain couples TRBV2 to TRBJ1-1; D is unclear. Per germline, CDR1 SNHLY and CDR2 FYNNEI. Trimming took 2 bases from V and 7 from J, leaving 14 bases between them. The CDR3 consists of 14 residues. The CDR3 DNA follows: TGTGCCAGCAGTGAAAGGCGGGTTAAGGATGAAGCTTTCTTT. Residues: CASSERRVKDEAFF.

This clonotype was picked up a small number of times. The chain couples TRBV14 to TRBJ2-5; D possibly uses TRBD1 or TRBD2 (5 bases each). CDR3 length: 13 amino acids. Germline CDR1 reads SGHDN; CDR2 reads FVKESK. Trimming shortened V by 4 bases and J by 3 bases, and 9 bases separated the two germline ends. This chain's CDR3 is CASSPGRKETQYF. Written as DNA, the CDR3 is TGTGCCAGCAGCCCGGGACGAAAAGAGACCCAGTACTTC.

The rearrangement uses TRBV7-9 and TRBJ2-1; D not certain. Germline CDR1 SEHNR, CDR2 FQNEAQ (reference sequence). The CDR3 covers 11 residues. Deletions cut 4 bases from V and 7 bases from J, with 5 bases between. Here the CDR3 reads CASSSSNEQFF. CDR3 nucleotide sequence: TGTGCCAGCAGCTCGTCGAATGAGCAGTTCTTC.

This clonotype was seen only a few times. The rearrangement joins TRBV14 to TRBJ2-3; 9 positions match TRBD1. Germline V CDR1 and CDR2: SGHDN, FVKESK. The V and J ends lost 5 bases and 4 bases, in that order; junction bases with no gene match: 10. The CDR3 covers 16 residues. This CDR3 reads CASSDAITGGADTQYF. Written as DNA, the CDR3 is TGTGCCAGCAGCGACGCTATTACAGGGGGCGCAGATACGCAGTATTTT.

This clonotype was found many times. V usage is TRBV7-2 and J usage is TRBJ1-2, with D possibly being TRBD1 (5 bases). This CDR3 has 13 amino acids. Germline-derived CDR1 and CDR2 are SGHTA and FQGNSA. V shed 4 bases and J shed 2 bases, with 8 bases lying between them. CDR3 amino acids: CASSSRQNYGYTF. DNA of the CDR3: TGTGCCAGCAGCTCGAGACAGAACTATGGCTACACCTTC.

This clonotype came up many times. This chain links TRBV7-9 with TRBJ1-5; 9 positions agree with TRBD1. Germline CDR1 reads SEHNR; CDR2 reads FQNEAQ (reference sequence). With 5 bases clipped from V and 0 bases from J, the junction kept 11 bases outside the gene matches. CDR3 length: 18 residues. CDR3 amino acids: CASSRGIDRGDSNQPQHF. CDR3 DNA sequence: TGTGCCAGCAGCCGTGGAATTGACAGGGGGGATAGCAATCAGCCCCAGCATTTT.

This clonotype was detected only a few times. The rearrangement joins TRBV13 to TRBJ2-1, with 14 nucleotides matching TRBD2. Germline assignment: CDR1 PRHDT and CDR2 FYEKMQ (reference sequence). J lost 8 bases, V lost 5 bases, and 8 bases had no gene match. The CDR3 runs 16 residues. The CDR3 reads CASSRLAGGPWDEQFF. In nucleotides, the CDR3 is TGTGCCAGCAGCAGACTAGCGGGAGGGCCTTGGGATGAGCAGTTCTTC.

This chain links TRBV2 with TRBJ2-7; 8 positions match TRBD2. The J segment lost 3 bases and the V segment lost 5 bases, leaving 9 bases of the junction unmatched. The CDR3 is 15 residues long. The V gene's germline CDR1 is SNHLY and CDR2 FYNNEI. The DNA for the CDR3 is TGTGCCAGCAGTACCACTGGGCGGGGGGACTACGAGCAGTACTTC. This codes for CASSTTGRGDYEQYF.

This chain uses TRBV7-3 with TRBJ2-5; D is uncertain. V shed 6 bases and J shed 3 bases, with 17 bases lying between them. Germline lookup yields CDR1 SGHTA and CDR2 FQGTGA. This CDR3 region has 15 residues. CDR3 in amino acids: CASSPLGTTEETQYF. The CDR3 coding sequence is TGTGCCAGCAGTCCCCTCGGTACCACCGAAGAGACCCAGTACTTC.

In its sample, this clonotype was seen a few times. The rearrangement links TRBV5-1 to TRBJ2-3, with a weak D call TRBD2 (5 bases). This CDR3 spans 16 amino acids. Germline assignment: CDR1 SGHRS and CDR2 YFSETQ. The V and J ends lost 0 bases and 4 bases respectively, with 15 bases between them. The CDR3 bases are TGCGCCAGCAGCTTGGGCCTAGCCAGCGACTCAGATACGCAGTATTTT. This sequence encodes CASSLGLASDSDTQYF.